This T cell receptor beta chain was obtained from a study of CD8+ T cells in alopecia areata. As for the study in general: Twice daily, treated patients received 5 to 10 mg of oral tofacitinib.

Treatment here: oral pan-JAK inhibitor, 5-10 mg twice daily. Between the trimmed V and J ends, which lost 0 bases and 0 bases, there was a span of 11 bases. The CDR3 runs 16 residues. The germline V gene has CDR1 LGHNA and CDR2 YSLEER. TCR sequencing used cDNA made by reverse transcription of extracted RNA. TCRdb keeps only in-frame clones here, not all; method: immunoSEQ multiplex PCR. The table lists about 210,000 clones, more than 45% of them singletons. The source material was CD4+ T cells sorted from blood, sampled at week 4, from a patient treated with tofacitinib. The chain couples TRBV4-3 to TRBJ1-2; no clear D. This receptor was identified in a human donor with alopecia areata. The CDR3 protein is CASSQESAVANYGYTF. The CDR3 nucleotides are TGCGCCAGCAGCCAAGAATCGGCAGTAGCTAACTATGGCTACACCTTC.